A single sample is the source of the 16 T cell receptor beta chains below, sequenced in a study of T cell responses to AZD1222 COVID-19 vaccine. Profiling relied on immunoSEQ multiplex PCR, and the TCRdb table lists in-frame clones only, not all of them. Counted here are over 150,000 clones, around 85% occurring once; the ten biggest clones make up under 7%. The sample consisted of peripheral blood, taken on day 0 of MenACWY control vaccination. The receptor set was obtained from an adult in good health.

The rearrangement links TRBV27 to TRBJ2-7, with D perhaps assigned TRBD1 or TRBD2 (5 bases each). The CDR3 sequence is 15 residues long. Germline V gene lookup returns CDR1 MNHEY and CDR2 SMNVEV (reference sequence). V lost 2 bases and J 7 bases, leaving 18 bases between the germline ends. The CDR3 nucleotides are TGTGCCAGCAGTTTAGCCGGGACGCAGGGCGGGGAGCAGTACTTC. This encodes CASSLAGTQGGEQYF.

The chain recombines TRBV5-1 with TRBJ2-1, with 9 positions matching TRBD2. Germline V gives CDR1 SGHRS, CDR2 YFSETQ. This CDR3 has 15 residues. J was trimmed by 6 bases and V by 2 bases; bases with no gene match: 6. This chain's CDR3 is CASSFAGGPSNEQFF. In DNA, the CDR3 is TGCGCCAGCAGCTTCGCGGGAGGGCCGTCCAATGAGCAGTTCTTC.

This clone has just a few counts. Other DNA sequences in the sample encode the same CDR3. The genes are TRBV6-5 and TRBJ1-2; 11 bases line up with TRBD1. Germline trimming cut 6 bases from V and 2 bases from J; bases unmatched to any gene: 5. CDR1 MNHEY and CDR2 SVGAGI come from the germline V gene. This CDR3 region has 15 residues. Here the CDR3 DNA reads TGTGCCAGCAGAGGACAGGGGGCGGGAAACTATGGCTACACCTTC. This codes for CASRGQGAGNYGYTF.

V gene TRBV5-1 combines with J gene TRBJ2-3, with TRBD2 matching 8 bases. Trimming cost V 0 bases and J 6 bases; bases outside gene matches: 15. The CDR3 sequence is 18 residues long. Germline loops: CDR1 SGHRS, CDR2 YFSETQ. The CDR3 sequence is CASSLEPEGLAGPDTQYF. DNA of the CDR3: TGCGCCAGCAGCTTGGAACCCGAGGGTCTAGCGGGCCCTGATACGCAGTATTTT.

A note on this clone: Additional DNA sequences in this sample encode the identical CDR3. The chain couples TRBV11-2 to TRBJ1-1; D is ambiguous. The germline V gene encodes CDR1 SGHAT and CDR2 FQNNGV. The CDR3 has 11 residues. Trimming removed 1 base from V and 8 bases from J, with 5 bases in between. The CDR3 DNA is TGTGCCAGCAGCTTAGCCGCAGAAGCTTTCTTT. It specifies CASSLAAEAFF.

V and J are TRBV5-1 and TRBJ2-3; TRBD2 aligns across 12 bases. The V segment lost 4 bases and the J segment 5 bases; nucleotides outside the gene matches: 5. From germline, CDR1 is SGHRS and CDR2 YFSETQ. The CDR3 totals 15 residues. CDR3 protein: CASSLSTSGRDTQYF. The CDR3 bases are TGCGCCAGCAGCCTATCGACTAGCGGGAGAGATACGCAGTATTTT.

The V and J genes are TRBV5-4 and TRBJ2-3, with a tentative D call TRBD1 (6 bases). CDR1 SGHNT and CDR2 YYREEE come from the germline V gene (reference sequence). V lost 2 bases and J 2 bases, leaving 15 bases between the germline ends. This CDR3 region has 16 residues. The CDR3 region has the DNA TGTGCCAGCAGCTTCCGTCAGGGGCTTTACACAGATACGCAGTATTTT. This codes for CASSFRQGLYTDTQYF.

The chain couples TRBV19 to TRBJ2-1; 8 nucleotides agree with TRBD2. Germline loops: CDR1 LNHDA, CDR2 SQIVND (reference sequence). The CDR3 has 15 amino acids. The trim removed 3 bases at V and 2 bases at J, leaving 3 bases unmatched. The CDR3 spells CASSITGGPYNEQFF. In nucleotides, the CDR3 is TGTGCCAGTAGTATCACGGGGGGGCCCTACAATGAGCAGTTCTTC.

The CDR3 bases are TGTGCCAGCAGCCCAAGTAGTGAGGGGTATAACACTGAAGCTTTCTTT. Amino acids: CASSPSSEGYNTEAFF. J is TRBJ1-1 and V is TRBV7-9; D might be TRBD1 (5 bases). The CDR3 loop spans 16 amino acids. V was shortened by 5 bases and J by 2 bases, with 18 bases between the two germline ends. Germline V gene sequence: CDR1 SEHNR, CDR2 FQNEAQ (reference sequence).

This clone showed up just a few times. The rearrangement uses TRBV4-1 and TRBJ2-7; 8 bases fit TRBD1. J lost 1 base, V lost 0 bases, and 5 bases had no gene match. This CDR3 comprises 16 residues. The germline V gene encodes CDR1 MGHRA and CDR2 YSYEKL. Here the CDR3 DNA reads TGCGCCAGCAGCCAAGAGAGGACAGGGCTTTCCTACGAGCAGTACTTC. Its translation: CASSQERTGLSYEQYF.

The gene calls are TRBV11-2 and TRBJ1-4, with 8 bases that match TRBD1. The CDR3 totals 15 residues. Unmatched junction bases numbered 8, after V lost 5 bases and J lost 6 bases. The germline gives CDR1 SGHAT, CDR2 FQNNGV. CDR3 bases: TGTGCCAGCAGCAGATCCGGGACAGGAGATGAAAAACTGTTTTTT. This encodes CASSRSGTGDEKLFF.

The chain has TRBV19 and TRBJ1-3; maybe TRBD1 (6 bases). The CDR3 runs 14 residues. Germline V gene data show CDR1 as LNHDA and CDR2 as SQIVND (reference sequence). Trimming removed 9 bases from V and 0 bases from J, with 12 bases in between. The CDR3 DNA is TGTGCCAGCAACAGACAGGCCTCTGGAAACACCATATATTTT. Translating it yields CASNRQASGNTIYF.

The chain employs TRBV7-6 and TRBJ2-3, with 12 bases matching TRBD2. CDR3 size: 17 residues. Germline V lookup: CDR1 SGHVS, CDR2 FNYEAQ. J was trimmed by 1 base and V by 5 bases; bases with no gene match: 7. The chain's CDR3 is CASSQLGLAGRTDTQYF. DNA for the CDR3: TGTGCCAGCAGCCAACTAGGACTAGCGGGGCGCACAGATACGCAGTATTTT.

Of note for this clone: The limits of the CDR3 on the DNA are not certain, so only TCRdb's listed CDR3 is given. V is TRBV6-2 or TRBV6-3 and J is TRBJ1-1. Termini included, the CDR3 measures 14 amino acids. Per the germline V gene, CDR1 is MNHEY and CDR2 is SVGEGT. This CDR3 reads CASSFGEGTTEAFF.

J is TRBJ2-2 and V is TRBV5-1, with D perhaps matching TRBD1 (6 bases). Trimming removed 4 bases at V and 5 bases at J, with 9 bases between. Germline V gene data show CDR1 as SGHRS and CDR2 as YFSETQ. The CDR3 consists of 13 residues. The CDR3 DNA follows: TGCGCCAGCAGCCCAGGGGTTACCGGGGAGCTGTTTTTT. It yields the protein CASSPGVTGELFF. The whole variable domain, remainder taken from reference TRBV5-1 and TRBJ2-2, is KAGVTQTPRYLIKTRGQQVTLSCSPISGHRSVSWYQQTPGQGLQFLFEYFSETQRNKGNFPGRFSGRQFSNSRSEMNVSTLELGDSALYLCASSPGVTGELFFGEGSRLTVL.

The CDR3: CASSSIAGYNEQFF. Here the CDR3 DNA reads TGTGCCAGCAGCTCTATAGCGGGATACAATGAGCAGTTCTTC. V gene TRBV11-2 combines with J gene TRBJ2-1; 8 nucleotides agree with TRBD2. The CDR3 runs to 14 residues. J lost 4 bases, V lost 4 bases, and 3 bases had no gene match. Germline CDR1 is SGHAT and CDR2 is FQNNGV.